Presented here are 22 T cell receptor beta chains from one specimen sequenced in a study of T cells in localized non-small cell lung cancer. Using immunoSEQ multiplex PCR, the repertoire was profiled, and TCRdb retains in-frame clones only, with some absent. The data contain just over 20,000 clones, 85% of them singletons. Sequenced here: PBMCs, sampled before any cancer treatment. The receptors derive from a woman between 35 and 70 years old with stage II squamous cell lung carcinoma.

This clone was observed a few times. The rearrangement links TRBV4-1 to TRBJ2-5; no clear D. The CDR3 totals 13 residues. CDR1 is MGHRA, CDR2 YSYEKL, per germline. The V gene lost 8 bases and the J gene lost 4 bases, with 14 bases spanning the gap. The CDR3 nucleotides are TGCGCCAGCGGATTGGTGCCCGCAGAGACCCAGTACTTC. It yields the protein CASGLVPAETQYF.

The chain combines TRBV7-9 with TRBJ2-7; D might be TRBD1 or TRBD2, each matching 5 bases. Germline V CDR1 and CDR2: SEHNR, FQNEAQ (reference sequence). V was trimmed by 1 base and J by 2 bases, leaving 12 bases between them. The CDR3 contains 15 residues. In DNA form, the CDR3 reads TGTGCCAGCAGCTTAGAATACGGGGCGCCCTACGAGCAGTACTTC. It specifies CASSLEYGAPYEQYF.

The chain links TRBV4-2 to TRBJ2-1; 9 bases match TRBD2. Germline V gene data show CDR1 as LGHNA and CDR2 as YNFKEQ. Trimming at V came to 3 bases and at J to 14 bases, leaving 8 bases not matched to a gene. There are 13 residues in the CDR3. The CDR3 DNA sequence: TGTGCCAGCAGCCAGAAGCGGGAGGAGGGCGAGTTCTTC. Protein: CASSQKREEGEFF.

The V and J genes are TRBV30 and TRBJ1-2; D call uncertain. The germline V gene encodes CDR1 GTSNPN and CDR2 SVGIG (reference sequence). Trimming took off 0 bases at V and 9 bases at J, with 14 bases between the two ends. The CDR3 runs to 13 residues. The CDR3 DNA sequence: TGTGCCTGGAGTGTACGTAGTCGCGGGAGCTACACCTTC. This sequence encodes CAWSVRSRGSYTF.

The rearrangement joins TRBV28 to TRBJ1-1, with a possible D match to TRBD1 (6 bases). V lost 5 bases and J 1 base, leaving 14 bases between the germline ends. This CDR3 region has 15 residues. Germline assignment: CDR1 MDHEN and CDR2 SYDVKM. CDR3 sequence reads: CASSTSGDGNTEAFF. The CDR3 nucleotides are TGTGCCAGCAGTACGTCAGGGGACGGGAACACTGAAGCTTTCTTT. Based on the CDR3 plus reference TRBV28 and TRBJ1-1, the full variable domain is DVKVTQSSRYLVKRTGEKVFLECVQDMDHENMFWYRQDPGLGLRLIYFSYDVKMKEKGDIPEGYSVSREKKERFSLILESASTNQTSMYLCASSTSGDGNTEAFFGQGTRLTVV.

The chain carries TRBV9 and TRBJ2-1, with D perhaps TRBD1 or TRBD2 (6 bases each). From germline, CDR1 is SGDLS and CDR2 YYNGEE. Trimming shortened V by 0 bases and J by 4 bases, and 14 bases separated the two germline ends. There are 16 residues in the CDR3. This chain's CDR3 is CASSVAGGLGYNEQFF. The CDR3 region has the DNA TGTGCCAGCAGCGTAGCTGGGGGGCTAGGGTACAATGAGCAGTTCTTC.

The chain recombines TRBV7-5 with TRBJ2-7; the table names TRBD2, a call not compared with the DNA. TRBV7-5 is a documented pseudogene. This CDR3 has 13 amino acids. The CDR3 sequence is CVRSSRAPFEQYF. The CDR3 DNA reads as TGTGTCAGAAGCTCGCGGGCCCCTTTTGAGCAGTACTTC.

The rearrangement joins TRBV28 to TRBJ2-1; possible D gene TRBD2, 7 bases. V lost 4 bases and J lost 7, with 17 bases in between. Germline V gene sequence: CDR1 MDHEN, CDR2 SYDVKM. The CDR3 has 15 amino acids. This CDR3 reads CASSWEGGPRNEQFF. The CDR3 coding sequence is TGTGCCAGCAGTTGGGAGGGGGGCCCTCGGAATGAGCAGTTCTTC.

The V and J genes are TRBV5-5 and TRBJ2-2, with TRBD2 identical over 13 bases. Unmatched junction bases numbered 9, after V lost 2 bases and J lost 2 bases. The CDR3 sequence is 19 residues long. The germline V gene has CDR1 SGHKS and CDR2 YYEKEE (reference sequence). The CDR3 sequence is CASSLRGLAGFENTGELFF. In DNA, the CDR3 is TGTGCCAGCAGCTTAAGGGGACTAGCGGGATTTGAAAACACCGGGGAGCTGTTTTTT.

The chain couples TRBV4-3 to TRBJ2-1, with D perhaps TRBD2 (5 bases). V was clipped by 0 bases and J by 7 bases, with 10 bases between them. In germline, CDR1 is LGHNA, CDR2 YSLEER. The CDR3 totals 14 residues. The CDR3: CASSQDLVANEQFF. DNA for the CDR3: TGCGCCAGCAGCCAAGATCTTGTAGCGAATGAGCAGTTCTTC.

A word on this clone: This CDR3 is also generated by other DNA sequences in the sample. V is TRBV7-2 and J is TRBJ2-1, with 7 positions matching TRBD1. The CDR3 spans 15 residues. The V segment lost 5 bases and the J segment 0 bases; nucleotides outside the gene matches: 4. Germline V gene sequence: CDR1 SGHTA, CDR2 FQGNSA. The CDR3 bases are TGTGCCAGCAGCGAGGGACAGAGCTCCTACAATGAGCAGTTCTTC. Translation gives CASSEGQSSYNEQFF.

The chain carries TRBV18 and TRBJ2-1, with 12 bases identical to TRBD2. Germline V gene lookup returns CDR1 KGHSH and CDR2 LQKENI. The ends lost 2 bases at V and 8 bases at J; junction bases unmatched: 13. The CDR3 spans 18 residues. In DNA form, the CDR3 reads TGTGCCAGCTCACCATCGACTAGCGGGAGCCGCTATCGGGATGAGCAGTTCTTC. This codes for CASSPSTSGSRYRDEQFF.

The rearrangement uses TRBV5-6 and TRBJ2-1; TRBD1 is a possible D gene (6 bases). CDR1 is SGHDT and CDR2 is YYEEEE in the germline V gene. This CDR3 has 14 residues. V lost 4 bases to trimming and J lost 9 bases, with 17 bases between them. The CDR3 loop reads CASSLKPGASEQFF. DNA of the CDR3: TGTGCCAGCAGCCTCAAGCCAGGGGCAAGTGAGCAGTTCTTC.

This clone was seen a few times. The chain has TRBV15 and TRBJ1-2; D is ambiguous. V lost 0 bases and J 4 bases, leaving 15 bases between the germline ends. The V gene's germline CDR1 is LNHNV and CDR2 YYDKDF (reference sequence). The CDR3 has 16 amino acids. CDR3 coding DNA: TGTGCCACCAGCAGAGATTCCCCAGTCCTACCCTATGGCTACACCTTC. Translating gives CATSRDSPVLPYGYTF.

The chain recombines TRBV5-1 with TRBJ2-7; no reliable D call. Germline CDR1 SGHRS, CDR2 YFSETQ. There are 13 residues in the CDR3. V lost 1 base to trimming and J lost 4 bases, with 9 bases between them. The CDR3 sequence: CASSLSYGYEQYF. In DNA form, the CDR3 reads TGCGCCAGCAGCTTGTCTTACGGGTACGAGCAGTACTTC.

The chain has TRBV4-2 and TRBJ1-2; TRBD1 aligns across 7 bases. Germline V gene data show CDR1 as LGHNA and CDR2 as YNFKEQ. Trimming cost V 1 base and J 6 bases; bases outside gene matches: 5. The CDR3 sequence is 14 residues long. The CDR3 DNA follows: TGTGCCAGCAGCCAAGGCAGGGGGTTTGATGGCTACACCTTC. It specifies CASSQGRGFDGYTF.

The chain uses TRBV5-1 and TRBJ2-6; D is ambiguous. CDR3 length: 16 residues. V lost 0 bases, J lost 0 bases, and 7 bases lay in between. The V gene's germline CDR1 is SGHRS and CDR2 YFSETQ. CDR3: CASSLAQSSGANVLTF. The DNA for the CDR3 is TGCGCCAGCAGCTTGGCCCAGTCCTCTGGGGCCAACGTCCTGACTTTC. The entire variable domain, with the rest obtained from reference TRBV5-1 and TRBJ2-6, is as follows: KAGVTQTPRYLIKTRGQQVTLSCSPISGHRSVSWYQQTPGQGLQFLFEYFSETQRNKGNFPGRFSGRQFSNSRSEMNVSTLELGDSALYLCASSLAQSSGANVLTFGAGSRLTVL.

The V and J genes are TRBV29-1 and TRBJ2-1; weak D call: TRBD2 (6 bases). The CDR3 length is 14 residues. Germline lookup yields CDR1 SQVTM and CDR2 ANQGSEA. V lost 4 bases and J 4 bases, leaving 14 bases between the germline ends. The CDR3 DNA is TGCAGCGTTGTCGGGGGAGCCTCATACAATGAGCAGTTCTTC. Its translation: CSVVGGASYNEQFF.

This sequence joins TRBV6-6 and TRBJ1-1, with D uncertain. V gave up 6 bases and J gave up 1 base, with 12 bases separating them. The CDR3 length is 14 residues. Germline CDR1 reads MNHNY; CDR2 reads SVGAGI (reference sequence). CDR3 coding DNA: TGTGCCAGCAGCCTCGATGGAACGAACACTGAAGCTTTCTTT. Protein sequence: CASSLDGTNTEAFF.

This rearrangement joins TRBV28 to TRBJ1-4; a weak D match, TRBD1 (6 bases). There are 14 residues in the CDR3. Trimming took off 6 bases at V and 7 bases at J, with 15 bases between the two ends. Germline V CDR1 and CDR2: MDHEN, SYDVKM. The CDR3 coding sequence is TGTGCCAGCAGGGCGGGGGGCGCGGTTGAAAAACTGTTTTTT. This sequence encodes CASRAGGAVEKLFF.

The CDR3 reads CASSQDFGTGLRDEQFF. The CDR3 DNA reads as TGCGCCAGCAGCCAAGATTTTGGGACAGGGCTGCGGGATGAGCAGTTCTTC. This chain connects TRBV4-3 to TRBJ2-1; 9 bases fit TRBD1. This CDR3 is 17 amino acids long. V lost 0 bases to trimming and J lost 8 bases; unmatched junction nucleotides: 11. Germline V gives CDR1 LGHNA, CDR2 YSLEER.

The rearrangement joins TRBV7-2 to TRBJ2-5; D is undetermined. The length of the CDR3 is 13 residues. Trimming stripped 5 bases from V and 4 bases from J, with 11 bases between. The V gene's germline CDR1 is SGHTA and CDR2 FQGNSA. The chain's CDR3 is CASSPRVAETQYF. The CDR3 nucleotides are TGTGCCAGCAGCCCACGGGTTGCAGAGACCCAGTACTTC.